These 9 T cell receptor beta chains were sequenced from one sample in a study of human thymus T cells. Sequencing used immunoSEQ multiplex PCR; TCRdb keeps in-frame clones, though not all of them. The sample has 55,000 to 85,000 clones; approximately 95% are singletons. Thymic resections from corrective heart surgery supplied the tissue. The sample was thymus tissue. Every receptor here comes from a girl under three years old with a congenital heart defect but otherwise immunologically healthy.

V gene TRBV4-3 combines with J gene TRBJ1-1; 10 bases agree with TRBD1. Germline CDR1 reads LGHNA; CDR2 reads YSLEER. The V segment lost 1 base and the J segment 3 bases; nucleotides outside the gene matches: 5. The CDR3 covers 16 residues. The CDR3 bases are TGCGCCAGCAGCCAAGCCCGGACAGGGGGGCACACTGAAGCTTTCTTT. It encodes CASSQARTGGHTEAFF.

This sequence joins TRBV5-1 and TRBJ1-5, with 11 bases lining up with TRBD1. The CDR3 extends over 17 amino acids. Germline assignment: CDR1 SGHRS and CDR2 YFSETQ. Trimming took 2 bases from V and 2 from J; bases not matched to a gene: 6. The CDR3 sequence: CASSLGTGGVGNQPQHF. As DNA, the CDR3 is TGCGCCAGCAGCTTAGGGACAGGGGGTGTTGGCAATCAGCCCCAGCATTTT. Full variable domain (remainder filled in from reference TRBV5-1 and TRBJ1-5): KAGVTQTPRYLIKTRGQQVTLSCSPISGHRSVSWYQQTPGQGLQFLFEYFSETQRNKGNFPGRFSGRQFSNSRSEMNVSTLELGDSALYLCASSLGTGGVGNQPQHFGDGTRLSIL.

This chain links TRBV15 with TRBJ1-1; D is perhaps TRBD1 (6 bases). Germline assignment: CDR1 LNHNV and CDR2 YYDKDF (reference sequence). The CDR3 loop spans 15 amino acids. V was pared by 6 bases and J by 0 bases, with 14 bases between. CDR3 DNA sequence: TGTGCCACCAGGGAGGGGGAAAGAATGAACACTGAAGCTTTCTTT. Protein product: CATREGERMNTEAFF.

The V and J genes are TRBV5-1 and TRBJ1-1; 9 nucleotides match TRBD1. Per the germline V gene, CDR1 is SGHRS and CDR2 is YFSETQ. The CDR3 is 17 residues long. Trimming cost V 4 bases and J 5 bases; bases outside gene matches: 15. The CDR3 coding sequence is TGCGCCAGCAGCCACCCTGGTAGGGATGACAGGGGGACTGAAGCTTTCTTT. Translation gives CASSHPGRDDRGTEAFF.

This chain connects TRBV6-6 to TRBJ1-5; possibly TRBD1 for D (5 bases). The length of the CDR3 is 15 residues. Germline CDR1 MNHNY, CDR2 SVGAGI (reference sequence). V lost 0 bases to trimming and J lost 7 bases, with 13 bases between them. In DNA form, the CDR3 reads TGTGCCAGCAGTTACTCACAGGTGGCGGGGCAGCCCCAGCATTTT. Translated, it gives CASSYSQVAGQPQHF.

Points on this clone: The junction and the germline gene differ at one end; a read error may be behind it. CDR3 bases: TGTGCCAGTAGTATCGAGGGCCCGGCCAGCAGTTTT. Translating gives CASSIEGPASSF. V is TRBV19 and J is TRBJ1-5; D gene unclear. This CDR3 region has 12 residues. The germline V gene encodes CDR1 LNHDA and CDR2 SQIVND (reference sequence). Full variable domain (remainder filled in from reference TRBV19 and TRBJ1-5): DGGITQSPKYLFRKEGQNVTLSCEQNLNHDAMYWYRQDPGQGLRLIYYSQIVNDFQKGDIAEGYSVSREKKESFPLTVTSAQKNPTAFYLCASSIEGPASSFGDGTRLSIL.

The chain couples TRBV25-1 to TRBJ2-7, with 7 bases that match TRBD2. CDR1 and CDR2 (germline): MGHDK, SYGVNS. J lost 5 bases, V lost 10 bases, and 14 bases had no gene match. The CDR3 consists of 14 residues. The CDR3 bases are TGTGCCATCTTTCCCGAGGCACGGGGGGACGAGCAGTACTTC. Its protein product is CAIFPEARGDEQYF.

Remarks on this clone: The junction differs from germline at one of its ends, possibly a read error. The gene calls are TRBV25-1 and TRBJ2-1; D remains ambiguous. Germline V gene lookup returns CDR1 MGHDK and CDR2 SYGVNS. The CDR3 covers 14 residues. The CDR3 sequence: CASSEPNSHNEQFF. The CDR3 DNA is TGTGCCAGCAGTGAGCCCAACTCCCACAATGAGCAGTTCTTC.

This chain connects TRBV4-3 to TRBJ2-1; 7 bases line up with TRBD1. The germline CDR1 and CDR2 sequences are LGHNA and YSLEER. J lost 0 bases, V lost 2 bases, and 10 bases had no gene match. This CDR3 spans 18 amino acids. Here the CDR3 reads CASSQKSRTGASYNEQFF. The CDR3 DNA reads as TGCGCCAGCAGCCAAAAATCGAGAACAGGGGCCTCCTACAATGAGCAGTTCTTC.